This T cell receptor beta chain was recovered during a study of T cells in Graves' hyperthyroidism and ophthalmopathy. Trimming cost V 4 bases and J 4 bases, with 8 bases left between them. Looked up from germline, CDR1 is SGHVS and CDR2 is FQNEAQ. This CDR3 is built from 13 residues. Amplification yielded TCR beta CDR3 regions, with RNA transcripts as the source. Initially, a first-round RT-PCR of the TCR CDR3 employed the HTBI primer set. TCRdb re-called the multiplex PCR reads through MiXCR, storing one row per CDR3 protein. The repertoire holds hundreds of thousands of distinct CDR3 sequences, with approximately 15% as singletons.

The TCR sequence derives from a woman between 18 and 29 years old with Graves' hyperthyroidism. The sample comprised blood. V and J are TRBV7-8 and TRBJ1-5; D is undetermined. The CDR3 nucleotides are TGTGCCAGCAGCTACGGTTGGAATCAGCCCCAGCATTTT. Encoded protein: CASSYGWNQPQHF.